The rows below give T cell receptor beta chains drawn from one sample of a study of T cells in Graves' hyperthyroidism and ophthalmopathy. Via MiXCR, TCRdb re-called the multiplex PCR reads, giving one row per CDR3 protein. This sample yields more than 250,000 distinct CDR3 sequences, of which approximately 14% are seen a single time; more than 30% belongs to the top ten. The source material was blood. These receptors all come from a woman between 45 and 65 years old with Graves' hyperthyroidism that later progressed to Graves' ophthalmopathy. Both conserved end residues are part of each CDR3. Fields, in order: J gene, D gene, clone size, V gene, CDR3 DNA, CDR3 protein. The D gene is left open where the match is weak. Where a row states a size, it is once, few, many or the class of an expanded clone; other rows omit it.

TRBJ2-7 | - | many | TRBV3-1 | TGTGCCAGCAGCTTGGCAACTCGGGAGCAGTACTTC | CASSLATREQYF
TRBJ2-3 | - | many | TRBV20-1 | TGCAGTGCGGACCTCGAGACTGGCACAGATACGCAGTATTTT | CSADLETGTDTQYF
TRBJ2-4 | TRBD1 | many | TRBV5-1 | TGCGCCAGCAGACGAGGGGCACAGGGGGCTGACATTCAGTACTTC | CASRRGAQGADIQYF
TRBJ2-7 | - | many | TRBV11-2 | TGTGCCAGCAGCATCAGGGTGTCCTACGAGCAGTACTTC | CASSIRVSYEQYF
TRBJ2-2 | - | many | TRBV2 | TGTGCCAGCAGAGCCGACAGACCTACCGGGGAGCTGTTTTTT | CASRADRPTGELFF
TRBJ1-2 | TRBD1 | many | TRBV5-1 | TGCGCCAGCAGCCCTAGGACAGGGGATGGCTACACCTTC | CASSPRTGDGYTF
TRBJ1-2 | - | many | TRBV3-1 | TGTGCCAGCAGCCAAGATGGTGGGCGGGGCTACACCTTC | CASSQDGGRGYTF
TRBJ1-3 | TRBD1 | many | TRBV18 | TGTGCCAGCTCGCCGGGACAGCACTCTGGAAACACCATATATTTT | CASSPGQHSGNTIYF
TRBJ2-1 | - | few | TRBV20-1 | TGCAGTGCCCCCCCCCCCGGGGACTCCTACAATGAGCAGTTCTTC | CSAPPPGDSYNEQFF
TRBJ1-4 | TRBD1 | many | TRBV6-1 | TGTGCCAGCAGTGAAAAGGGGGCACATTATGGTAATGAAAAACTGTTTTTT | CASSEKGAHYGNEKLFF
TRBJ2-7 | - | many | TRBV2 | TGTGCCAGCAGGCAGTGGCAGGCGAGCTCCTACGAGCAGTACTTC | CASRQWQASSYEQYF
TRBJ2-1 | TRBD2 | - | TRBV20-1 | TGCAGTGCTAGAGCCGGGAGGGCCCACAATGAGCAGTTCTTC | CSARAGRAHNEQFF
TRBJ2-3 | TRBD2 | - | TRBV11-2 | TGTGCCAGCAGCCCAGGACTAGCGGGGGGCCTCACAGATACGCAGTATTTT | CASSPGLAGGLTDTQYF
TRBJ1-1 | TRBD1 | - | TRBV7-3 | TGTGCCAGCAGCTTAGGGCCAGGGGGCGGATCTGAAGCTTTCTTT | CASSLGPGGGSEAFF
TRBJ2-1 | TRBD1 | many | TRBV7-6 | TGTGCCAGCAGCCCCCAAAGCCTACAGGGGCGGAATGAGCAGTTCTTC | CASSPQSLQGRNEQFF
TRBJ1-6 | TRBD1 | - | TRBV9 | TGTGCCAGCAGCGCCGGTGCCCGACAGGGTAGCTTTTCACCCCTCCACTTT | CASSAGARQGSFSPLHF
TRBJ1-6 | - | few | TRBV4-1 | TGCGCCAGCAGCCCCTCGGGGTTGTCACCCCTCCACTTT | CASSPSGLSPLHF
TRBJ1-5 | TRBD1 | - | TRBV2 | TGTGCCAGCAGTCGACAGGGGGCAGCAGGTCAGCCCCAGCATTTT | CASSRQGAAGQPQHF
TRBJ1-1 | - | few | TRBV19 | TGTGCCAGTAGTATTGTGGGGGCGTCAGGGACTGAAGCTTTCTTT | CASSIVGASGTEAFF
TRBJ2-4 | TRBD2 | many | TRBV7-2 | TGTGCCAGCAGCTTAGTCCTGGGGAGGGGAAACATTCAGTACTTC | CASSLVLGRGNIQYF
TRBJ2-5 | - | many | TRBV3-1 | TGTGCCAGCAGCCTAGCCCCCCCTTCTGAGGGAGAGACCCAGTACTTC | CASSLAPPSEGETQYF
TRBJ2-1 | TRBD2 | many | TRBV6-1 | TGTGCCAGCAGTACGCTAGCGGCGGCATACTACAATGAGCAGTTCTTC | CASSTLAAAYYNEQFF
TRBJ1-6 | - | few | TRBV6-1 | TGTGCCAGCAGTGAAGCGCGGGCAGTTTCACCCCTCCACTTT | CASSEARAVSPLHF
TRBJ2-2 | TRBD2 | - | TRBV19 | TGTGCCAGTAGTATTCTCGGACTAGCGGGGGCCGGGGAGCTGTTTTTT | CASSILGLAGAGELFF
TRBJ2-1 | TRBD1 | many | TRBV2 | TGTGCCAGCAGTGAAGTTCGGGACAGTTATACCTACAATGAGCAGTTCTTC | CASSEVRDSYTYNEQFF
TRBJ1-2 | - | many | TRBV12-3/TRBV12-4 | TGTGCCAGCAGCGCGGGGGGTAGTATTCCCTATGGCTACACCTTC | CASSAGGSIPYGYTF
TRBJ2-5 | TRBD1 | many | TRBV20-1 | TGCAGTGCTGGCCGACTTCGGACAGGGAGGATCGATGAGACCCAGTACTTC | CSAGRLRTGRIDETQYF
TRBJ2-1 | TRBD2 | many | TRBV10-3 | TGTGCCATCATTGGCTTAGCGGGACCTACCCGACTGTACAATGAGCAGTTCTTC | CAIIGLAGPTRLYNEQFF
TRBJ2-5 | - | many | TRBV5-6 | TGTGCCAGCAGCCCATCGACAGAAACTAGACAAGAGACCCAGTACTTC | CASSPSTETRQETQYF
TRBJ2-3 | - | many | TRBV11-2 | TGTGCCAGCAGCTTTGGGCGGGATTATCTTAGGGATACGCAGTATTTT | CASSFGRDYLRDTQYF
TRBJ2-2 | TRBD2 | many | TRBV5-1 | TGCGCCAGCAGCCCGTCAAGCGGGGGGAACACCGGGGAGCTGTTTTTT | CASSPSSGGNTGELFF
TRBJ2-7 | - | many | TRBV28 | TGTGCCAGCAGTACCTTTCGGGGGACTTTACTCTACGAGCAGTACTTC | CASSTFRGTLLYEQYF
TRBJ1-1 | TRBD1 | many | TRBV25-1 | TGTGCCAGCAGTCCAGGGGGCTTAGTACAAGCTTTCTTT | CASSPGGLVQAFF
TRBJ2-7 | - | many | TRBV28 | TGTGCCAGCAAAGGCTTGCTCTACGAGCAGTACTTC | CASKGLLYEQYF
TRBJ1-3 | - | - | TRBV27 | TGTGCCAGCAGTGCGACAGTTTCTGGAAACACCATATATTTT | CASSATVSGNTIYF
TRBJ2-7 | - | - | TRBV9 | TGTGCCAGCAGCGTAGAGGGTTGGGGGCGGCAGTACTTC | CASSVEGWGRQYF
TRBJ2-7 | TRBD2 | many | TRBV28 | TGTGCCAGCAGTCCCCGGGGGGGTCGGTACGAGCAGTACTTC | CASSPRGGRYEQYF
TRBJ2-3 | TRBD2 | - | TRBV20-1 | TGCAGTGCCGGCGGGGGGATGGGTCCGGGGGGAGATACGCAGTATTTT | CSAGGGMGPGGDTQYF
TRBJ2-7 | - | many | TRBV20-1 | TGCAGTGCTCCCCCTGCCCGGGGCGGTTCCTACGAGCAGTACTTC | CSAPPARGGSYEQYF
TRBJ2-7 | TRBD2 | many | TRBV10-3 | TGTGCCATCAGTAGTTCGACTAGCGGGAGCCACGAGCAGTACTTC | CAISSSTSGSHEQYF
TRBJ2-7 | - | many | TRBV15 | TGTGCCACCAGCAGTCGGCCCTACGAGCAGTACTTC | CATSSRPYEQYF
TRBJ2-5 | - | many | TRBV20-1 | TGCAGTGCGGATCGGGTAGACGGGGAAGAGACCCAGTACTTC | CSADRVDGEETQYF
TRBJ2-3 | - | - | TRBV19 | TGTGCCAGTAGGGGGAGGACTTCCGACACAGATACGCAGTATTTT | CASRGRTSDTDTQYF
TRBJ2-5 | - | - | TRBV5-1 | TGCGCCAGCACCTTGGGCCCGGGAAATGAGGGGGGGACCCAGTACTTC | CASTLGPGNEGGTQYF
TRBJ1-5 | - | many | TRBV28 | TGTGCCAGCAGGAACCGGGACTATAGCAATCAGCCCCAGCATTTT | CASRNRDYSNQPQHF
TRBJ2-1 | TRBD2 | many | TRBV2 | TGTGCCAGCAGTATACTAGCGGACAATGAGCAGTTCTTC | CASSILADNEQFF
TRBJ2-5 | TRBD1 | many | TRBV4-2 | TGTGCCAGCAGCCCCGGGACAGGGGGCAGGGAGACCCAGTACTTC | CASSPGTGGRETQYF
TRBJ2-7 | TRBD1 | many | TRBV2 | TGTGCCAGCAGCGGACCGGGACAGGGACTGGGGGAGCAGTACTTC | CASSGPGQGLGEQYF
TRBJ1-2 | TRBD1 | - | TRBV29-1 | TGCAGCGTTGCGACAGGGACTTATAGCTACACCTTC | CSVATGTYSYTF
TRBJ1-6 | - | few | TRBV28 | TGTGCCAGCAACTCGGGTAATTCACCCCTCCACTTT | CASNSGNSPLHF